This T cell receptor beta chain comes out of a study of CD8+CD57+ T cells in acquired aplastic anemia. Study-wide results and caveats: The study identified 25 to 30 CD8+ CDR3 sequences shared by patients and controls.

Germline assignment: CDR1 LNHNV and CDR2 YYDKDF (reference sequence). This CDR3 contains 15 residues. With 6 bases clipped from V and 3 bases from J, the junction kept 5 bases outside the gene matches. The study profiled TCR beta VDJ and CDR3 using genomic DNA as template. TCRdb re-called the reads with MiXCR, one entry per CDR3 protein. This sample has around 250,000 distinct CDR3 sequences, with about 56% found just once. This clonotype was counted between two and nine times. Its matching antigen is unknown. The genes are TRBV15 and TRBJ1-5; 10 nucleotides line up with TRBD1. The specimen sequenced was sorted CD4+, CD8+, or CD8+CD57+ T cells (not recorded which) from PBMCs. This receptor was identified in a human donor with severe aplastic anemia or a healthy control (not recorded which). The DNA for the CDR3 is TGTGCCACCAGTCCGGACAGGGGGGTCAATCAGCCCCAGCATTTT. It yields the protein CATSPDRGVNQPQHF.